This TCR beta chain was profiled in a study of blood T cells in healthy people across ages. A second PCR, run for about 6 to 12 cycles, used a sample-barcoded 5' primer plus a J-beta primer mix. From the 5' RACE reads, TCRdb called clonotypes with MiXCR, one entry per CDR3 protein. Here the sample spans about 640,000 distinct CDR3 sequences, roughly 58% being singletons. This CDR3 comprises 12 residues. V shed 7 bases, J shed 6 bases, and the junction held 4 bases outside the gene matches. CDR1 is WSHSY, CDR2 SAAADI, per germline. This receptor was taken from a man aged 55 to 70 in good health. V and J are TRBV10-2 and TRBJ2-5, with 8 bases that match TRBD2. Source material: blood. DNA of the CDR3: TGCGCCAGCACGGCGGGGGGCCAGACCCAGTACTTC. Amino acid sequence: CASTAGGQTQYF.